Given below is one TCR beta chain in context. Its antigen is as yet unknown. This specimen belongs to a study of cytomegalovirus exposure and HLA in healthy donors. The PCR made use of 60 Vbeta and 13 Jbeta primers. TCRdb's table, derived via immunoSEQ multiplex PCR, lists solely in-frame clones and lacks some. Of about 97,000 clones detected, approximately 70% appear once; the ten largest clones hold roughly 3.5%. This CDR3 comprises 15 residues. Trimming removed 0 bases from V and 5 bases from J; junction bases left unmatched: 7. Germline V gene sequence: CDR1 SGHRS, CDR2 YFSETQ. General observations from the study: Later examination showed HLA-associated TCR beta chains had greater clonal expansion than equally common others.

This receptor was obtained from a man aged 40-49 years in good health and CMV-seronegative. The chain carries TRBV5-1 and TRBJ2-5; 7 bases align to TRBD1. Material: PBMCs. This chain's CDR3 is CASSLGSTGVETQYF. The CDR3 nucleotides are TGCGCCAGCAGCTTGGGCTCAACAGGGGTGGAGACCCAGTACTTC.